The 12 T cell receptor beta chains in this list originate from one sample, sequenced in a study of Ad26.COV2.S vaccination and SARS-CoV-2 variants. The protocol was immunoSEQ multiplex PCR, while the TCRdb copy is restricted to in-frame clones and leaves out a portion. This table holds some 350,000 clones, about 90% found once. The sample in question was peripheral blood, obtained after recovery from COVID-19. The receptors shown here come from a human donor who had recovered from COVID-19.

The V and J genes are TRBV3-1 (or the pseudogene TRBV3-2) and TRBJ2-1; 8 bases map to TRBD2. This CDR3 is built from 15 residues. Per germline, CDR1 LGHDT and CDR2 YNNKEL (reference sequence). V lost 0 bases to trimming and J lost 7 bases; unmatched junction nucleotides: 5. CDR3 nucleotides: TGTGCCAGCAGCCAAGATCGGGGGGGGAGAAATGAGCAGTTCTTC. It translates to CASSQDRGGRNEQFF.

The chain carries TRBV10-3 and TRBJ2-5; 10 bases are a match to TRBD1. V lost 7 bases, J lost 2 bases, and 7 bases stayed unmatched. Germline loops: CDR1 ENHRY, CDR2 SYGVKD. CDR3 length: 15 amino acids. CDR3 DNA sequence: TGTGCCATCAAACCGGGACAGGGGTCTCAAGAGACCCAGTACTTC. It is translated as CAIKPGQGSQETQYF.

V gene TRBV7-3 combines with J gene TRBJ2-3; TRBD1 aligns across 10 bases. This CDR3 spans 16 amino acids. The germline gives CDR1 SGHTA, CDR2 FQGTGA. The V segment lost 1 base and the J segment 5 bases; nucleotides outside the gene matches: 6. DNA for the CDR3: TGTGCCAGCAGCTTAAAAGGGACAGGGGCAGGAGATACGCAGTATTTT. As protein: CASSLKGTGAGDTQYF.

The chain links TRBV5-1 to TRBJ1-3; no reliable D call. The CDR3 runs 16 residues. V lost 2 bases and J 0 bases, leaving 12 bases between the germline ends. CDR1 is SGHRS, CDR2 YFSETQ, per germline. The CDR3 loop is CASSFNSISSGNTIYF. In DNA form, the CDR3 reads TGCGCCAGCAGCTTCAATTCGATCTCCTCTGGAAACACCATATATTTT.

The genes are TRBV18 and TRBJ2-7, with unresolved D. Germline values: CDR1 KGHSH, CDR2 LQKENI. CDR3 size: 12 residues. V lost 6 bases and J 5 bases, leaving 11 bases between the germline ends. DNA for the CDR3: TGTGCCAGCTCCGTTGGTGTGAACGAGCAGTACTTC. Its translation is CASSVGVNEQYF.

CDR3 bases: TGCGCCAGCAGCCCAGTGGGGAAAACGAACTATGGCTACACCTTC. This sequence encodes CASSPVGKTNYGYTF. J is TRBJ1-2 and V is TRBV4-1; D call uncertain. The CDR3 is made up of 15 amino acids. Germline loops: CDR1 MGHRA, CDR2 YSYEKL. Trimming removed 4 bases at V and 2 bases at J, with 14 bases between.

This chain links TRBV9 with TRBJ2-1, with TRBD2 matching over 8 bases. J lost 6 bases, V lost 4 bases, and 6 bases had no gene match. CDR1 and CDR2 from the germline V gene are SGDLS and YYNGEE. This CDR3 is built from 14 residues. In nucleotides, the CDR3 is TGTGCCAGCAGCATAAGCGGGGGTACCAATGAGCAGTTCTTC. Its translation is CASSISGGTNEQFF.

This sequence joins TRBV5-6 and TRBJ1-1; D perhaps matches TRBD1 (6 bases). V lost 0 bases and J 6 bases, leaving 9 bases between the germline ends. The V gene's germline CDR1 is SGHDT and CDR2 YYEEEE. CDR3 length equals 13 residues. CDR3: CASSLVGGSEAFF. The CDR3 nucleotides read TGTGCCAGCAGCTTGGTGGGGGGCTCTGAAGCTTTCTTT.

The chain couples TRBV13 to TRBJ2-5; weak D call: TRBD1 (5 bases). The V end lost 0 bases, the J end lost 0 bases, and 8 bases lay between the germline ends. CDR1 is PRHDT, CDR2 FYEKMQ, per germline (reference sequence). The CDR3 is 15 amino acids. The CDR3, as DNA: TGTGCCAGCAGCTTAGGGAGACAGTACCAAGAGACCCAGTACTTC. Amino acid sequence: CASSLGRQYQETQYF. The full variable domain, with the rest looked up from reference TRBV13 and TRBJ2-5, is AAGVIQSPRHLIKEKRETATLKCYPIPRHDTVYWYQQGPGQDPQFLISFYEKMQSDKGSIPDRFSAQQFSDYHSELNMSSLELGDSALYFCASSLGRQYQETQYFGPGTRLLVL.

This clone showed up many times. This chain connects TRBV5-5 to TRBJ2-7, with TRBD2 as a possible D gene (7 bases). The germline gives CDR1 SGHKS, CDR2 YYEKEE (reference sequence). Trimming took off 3 bases at V and 4 bases at J, with 17 bases between the two ends. There are 15 residues in the CDR3. The CDR3 is CASSYSSGGGYEQYF. DNA of the CDR3: TGTGCCAGCAGCTATTCTTCGGGGGGCGGGTACGAGCAGTACTTC.

This rearrangement joins TRBV5-1 to TRBJ1-1, with 10 nucleotides matching TRBD1. CDR3 length: 16 residues. Losses at the gene ends were 4 bases for V and 9 bases for J; bases not matched to a gene: 15. Germline CDR1 and CDR2: SGHRS and YFSETQ. For the CDR3, the DNA is TGCGCCAGCAGCCCCTCCCAATCCGGACAGGGGGGGAAAGCTTTCTTT. Its translation is CASSPSQSGQGGKAFF.

The V and J genes are TRBV6-5 and TRBJ1-1; the D gene is possibly TRBD1 (6 bases). The CDR3 length is 12 residues. Per the germline V gene, CDR1 is MNHEY and CDR2 is SVGAGI. Trimming pared 7 bases from V and 6 bases from J, leaving 12 bases between. The CDR3 protein is CASIRGWSEAFF. CDR3 in DNA: TGTGCCAGCATTAGGGGGTGGTCTGAAGCTTTCTTT.